This TCR beta chain stems from a study of cytomegalovirus exposure and HLA in healthy donors. Findings of the study overall: Subsequent analysis found a tendency for first-cohort TCR clusters to co-occur within the 90 to 150 validation repertoires. Cytomegalovirus association was listed for around 170 TCR beta chains.

Turning to this clone: Its antigen is undetermined.

Germline V gene data show CDR1 as LNHDA and CDR2 as SQIVND (reference sequence). The CDR3 totals 12 residues. V lost 4 bases to trimming and J lost 6 bases, with 9 bases between them. TCRdb's table, derived via immunoSEQ multiplex PCR, lists solely in-frame clones and lacks some. The sample yields roughly 260,000 clones, around nine tenths seen once. The donors were part of the validation cohort of roughly 110 subjects. That cohort was separate from the first cohort, which comprised about 670 subjects. The chain joins TRBV19 to TRBJ1-2, with no clear D. The sample was PBMCs. The source of this sequence is a man aged 18 to 29 in good health and CMV-seronegative. DNA for the CDR3: TGTGCCAGTAGTAAGGACTGGAATGGCTACACCTTC. Protein: CASSKDWNGYTF.